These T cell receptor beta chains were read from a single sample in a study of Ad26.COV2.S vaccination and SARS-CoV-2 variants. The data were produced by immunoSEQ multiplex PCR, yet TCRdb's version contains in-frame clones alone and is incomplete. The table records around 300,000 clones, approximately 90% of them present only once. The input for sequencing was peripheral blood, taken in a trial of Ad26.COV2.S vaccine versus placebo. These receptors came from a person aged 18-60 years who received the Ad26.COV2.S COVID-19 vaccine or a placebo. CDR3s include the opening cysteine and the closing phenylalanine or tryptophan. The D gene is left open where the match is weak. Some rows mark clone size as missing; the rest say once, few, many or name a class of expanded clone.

CDR3 protein: CASSVTGTTYNEQFF; CDR3 DNA: TGTGCCAGCAGCGTAACCGGGACTACCTACAATGAGCAGTTCTTC; V gene: TRBV9; J gene: TRBJ2-1; D gene: TRBD2; clone size: .
CDR3 protein: CASSAGTSGYNEQFF; CDR3 DNA: TGTGCCAGCAGCGCCGGGACTAGCGGCTACAATGAGCAGTTCTTC; V gene: TRBV5-6; J gene: TRBJ2-1; D gene: TRBD2; clone size: few
CDR3 protein: CASSRREGNEQFF; CDR3 DNA: TGTGCCAGTTCGAGGCGGGAGGGGAATGAGCAGTTCTTC; V gene: TRBV19; J gene: TRBJ2-1; D gene: TRBD2; clone size: .
CDR3 protein: CASSTSGSSGNTIYF; CDR3 DNA: TGTGCCAGTAGTACTTCAGGGTCCTCTGGAAACACCATATATTTT; V gene: TRBV19; J gene: TRBJ1-3; D gene: .; clone size: .
CDR3 protein: CASSLEGGTEAFF; CDR3 DNA: TGTGCCAGCAGCTTAGAGGGGGGCACTGAAGCTTTCTTT; V gene: TRBV7-2; J gene: TRBJ1-1; D gene: .; clone size: .
CDR3 protein: CASSLLKTGSGNSPLHF; CDR3 DNA: TGTGCCAGCAGTTTACTCAAGACAGGGTCGGGTAATTCACCCCTCCACTTT; V gene: TRBV27; J gene: TRBJ1-6; D gene: TRBD1; clone size: .
CDR3 protein: CASSIDGQRRTNTGELFF; CDR3 DNA: TGTGCCAGCAGCATTGACGGACAGAGACGAACGAACACCGGGGAGCTGTTTTTT; V gene: TRBV4-2; J gene: TRBJ2-2; D gene: .; clone size: few
CDR3 protein: CASSFPRGPYEQYF; CDR3 DNA: TGTGCCAGCAGTTTTCCCCGGGGGCCCTACGAGCAGTACTTC; V gene: TRBV28; J gene: TRBJ2-7; D gene: .; clone size: .
CDR3 protein: CASSLASRETQYF; CDR3 DNA: TGTGCCAGCAGCTTAGCTAGTAGAGAGACCCAGTACTTC; V gene: TRBV7-6; J gene: TRBJ2-5; D gene: .; clone size: .
CDR3 protein: CASSFDGVPQYF; CDR3 DNA: TGTGCCAGCAGTTTTGATGGAGTGCCGCAGTATTTT; V gene: TRBV27; J gene: TRBJ2-3; D gene: .; clone size: .
CDR3 protein: CASSGTHRETQYF; CDR3 DNA: TGTGCCAGCAGCGGGACCCACCGGGAGACCCAGTACTTC; V gene: TRBV5-4; J gene: TRBJ2-5; D gene: .; clone size: once
CDR3 protein: CARSRDRRGETQYF; CDR3 DNA: TGTGCCAGATCCCGGGACCGACGTGGAGAGACCCAGTACTTC; V gene: TRBV2; J gene: TRBJ2-5; D gene: .; clone size: .
CDR3 protein: CASSFRGIETQYF; CDR3 DNA: TGTGCCAGCAGCTTCAGGGGGATAGAGACCCAGTACTTC; V gene: TRBV7-8; J gene: TRBJ2-5; D gene: TRBD1; clone size: .
CDR3 protein: CASSYSSGEGYTF; CDR3 DNA: TGTGCCAGCAGTTACTCATCTGGGGAGGGCTACACCTTC; V gene: TRBV6-5; J gene: TRBJ1-2; D gene: .; clone size: .